What follows is one TCR beta chain and its context. Its antigen is still unknown. This sample is part of a study of radiotherapy plus CTLA-4 blockade in lung cancer. General study findings and limits: According to reports, early shifts in blood T cell clones, alongside interferon-beta, forecast response most accurately. Once radiotherapy plus ipilimumab had been given, TCR clones derived from tumor expanded in blood.

The protocol was immunoSEQ multiplex PCR, while the TCRdb copy is restricted to in-frame clones and leaves out a portion. The sample holds over 40,000 clones, 82% seen once. The TCR sequence derives from a human donor with non-small cell lung cancer who had stable disease on radiotherapy plus ipilimumab. The input for sequencing was peripheral blood, taken from a patient treated with radiotherapy plus ipilimumab.

CDR3 sequence (DNA): TGTGCCATCAGTGCGTTGAGGGGGGGAGAAGAGACCCAGTACTTC. Translation gives CAISALRGGEETQYF. This sequence joins TRBV10-3 and TRBJ2-5; possible D gene TRBD2, 7 bases. The CDR3 runs to 15 residues. The V gene's germline CDR1 is ENHRY and CDR2 SYGVKD. The V end was cut by 4 bases, the J end by 3 bases, with 15 bases between.